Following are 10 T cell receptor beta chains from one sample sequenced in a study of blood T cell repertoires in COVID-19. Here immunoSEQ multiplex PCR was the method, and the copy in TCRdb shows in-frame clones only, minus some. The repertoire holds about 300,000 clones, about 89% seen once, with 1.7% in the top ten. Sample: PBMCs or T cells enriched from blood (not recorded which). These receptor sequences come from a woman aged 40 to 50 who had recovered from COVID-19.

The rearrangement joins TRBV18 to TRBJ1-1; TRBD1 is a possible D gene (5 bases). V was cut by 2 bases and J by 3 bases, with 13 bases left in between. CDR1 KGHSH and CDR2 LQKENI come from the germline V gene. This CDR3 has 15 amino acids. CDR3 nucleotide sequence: TGTGCCAGCTCACCAGGGAGGGGATTGGACACTGAAGCTTTCTTT. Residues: CASSPGRGLDTEAFF.

The CDR3 is CASSQSGGGVMDEQFF. Here the CDR3 DNA reads TGTGCCAGCAGTCAATCCGGGGGAGGCGTTATGGATGAGCAGTTCTTC. The chain combines TRBV9 with TRBJ2-1, with a possible D match to TRBD2 (6 bases). Germline CDR1 and CDR2: SGDLS and YYNGEE. V lost 5 bases, J lost 8 bases, and 23 bases lay in between. This CDR3 is built from 16 residues.

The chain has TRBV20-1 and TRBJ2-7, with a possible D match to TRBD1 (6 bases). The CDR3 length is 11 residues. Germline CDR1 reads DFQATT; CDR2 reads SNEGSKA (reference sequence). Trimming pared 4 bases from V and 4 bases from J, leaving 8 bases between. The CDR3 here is CSAKTGYEQYF. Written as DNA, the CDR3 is TGCAGTGCTAAGACAGGATACGAGCAGTACTTC.

CDR3 coding DNA: TGTGCCAGCAGCGGAGGACAGGGGGATCAGCCCCAGCATTTT. This translates into CASSGGQGDQPQHF. The chain links TRBV9 to TRBJ1-5; 10 positions match TRBD1. There are 14 residues in the CDR3. With V trimmed by 3 bases and J by 5 bases, 2 bases remained unmatched. Looked up from germline, CDR1 is SGDLS and CDR2 is YYNGEE.

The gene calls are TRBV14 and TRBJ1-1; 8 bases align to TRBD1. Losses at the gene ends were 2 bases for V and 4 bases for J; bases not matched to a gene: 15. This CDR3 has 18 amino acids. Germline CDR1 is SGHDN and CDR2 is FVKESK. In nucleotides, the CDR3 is TGTGCCAGCAGCCAATCCCCCGGGACAGGCCTTCGAAGCACTGAAGCTTTCTTT. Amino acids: CASSQSPGTGLRSTEAFF.

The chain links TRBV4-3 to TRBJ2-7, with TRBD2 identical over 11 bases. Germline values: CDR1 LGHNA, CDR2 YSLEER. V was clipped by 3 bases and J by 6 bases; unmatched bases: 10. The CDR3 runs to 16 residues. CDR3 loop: CASSQEISGRALEQYF. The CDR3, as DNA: TGCGCCAGCAGCCAGGAAATTAGCGGGAGGGCTCTCGAGCAGTACTTC.

In DNA, the CDR3 is TGTGCCACCAGCAGAGGGGCCAGGGCAAGCGGGGACACTGAAGCTTTCTTT. This codes for CATSRGARASGDTEAFF. The rearrangement links TRBV15 to TRBJ1-1, with D perhaps matching TRBD1 (5 bases). Germline V gene data show CDR1 as LNHNV and CDR2 as YYDKDF (reference sequence). The CDR3 is made up of 17 amino acids. Trimming took 1 base from V and 3 from J, leaving 18 bases between them.

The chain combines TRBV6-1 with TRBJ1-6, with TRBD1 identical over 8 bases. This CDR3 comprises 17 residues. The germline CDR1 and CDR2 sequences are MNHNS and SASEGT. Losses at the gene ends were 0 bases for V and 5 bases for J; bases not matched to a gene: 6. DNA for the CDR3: TGTGCCAGCAGTGAAGCAAGTACAGGGGGACATAATTCACCCCTCCACTTT. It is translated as CASSEASTGGHNSPLHF.

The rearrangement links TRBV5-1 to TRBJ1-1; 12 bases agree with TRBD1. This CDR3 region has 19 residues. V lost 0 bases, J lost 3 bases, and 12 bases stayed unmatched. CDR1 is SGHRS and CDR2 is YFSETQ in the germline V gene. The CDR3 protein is CASSLGIGTGGSWDTEAFF. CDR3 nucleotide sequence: TGCGCCAGCAGCTTGGGGATCGGGACAGGGGGCTCCTGGGACACTGAAGCTTTCTTT.

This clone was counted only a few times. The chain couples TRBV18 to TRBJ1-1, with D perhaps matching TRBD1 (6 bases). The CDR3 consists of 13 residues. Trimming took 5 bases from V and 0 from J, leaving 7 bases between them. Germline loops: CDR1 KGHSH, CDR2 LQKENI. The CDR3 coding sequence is TGTGCCAGCTCAGGACAGATGAACACTGAAGCTTTCTTT. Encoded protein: CASSGQMNTEAFF.